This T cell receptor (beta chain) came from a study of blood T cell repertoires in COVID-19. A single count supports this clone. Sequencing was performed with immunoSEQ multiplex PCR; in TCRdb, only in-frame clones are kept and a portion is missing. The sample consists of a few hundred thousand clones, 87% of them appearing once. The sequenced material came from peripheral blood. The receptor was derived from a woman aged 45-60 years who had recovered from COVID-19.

CDR3 region: CASSPRGQNEQYF. The CDR3 DNA is TGTGCCAGCAGTCCCAGGGGGCAGAACGAGCAGTACTTC. The chain recombines TRBV27 with TRBJ2-7; 8 bases map to TRBD1. This CDR3 is 13 amino acids long. The V segment lost 5 bases and the J segment 5 bases; nucleotides outside the gene matches: 5. Per the germline V gene, CDR1 is MNHEY and CDR2 is SMNVEV (reference sequence).